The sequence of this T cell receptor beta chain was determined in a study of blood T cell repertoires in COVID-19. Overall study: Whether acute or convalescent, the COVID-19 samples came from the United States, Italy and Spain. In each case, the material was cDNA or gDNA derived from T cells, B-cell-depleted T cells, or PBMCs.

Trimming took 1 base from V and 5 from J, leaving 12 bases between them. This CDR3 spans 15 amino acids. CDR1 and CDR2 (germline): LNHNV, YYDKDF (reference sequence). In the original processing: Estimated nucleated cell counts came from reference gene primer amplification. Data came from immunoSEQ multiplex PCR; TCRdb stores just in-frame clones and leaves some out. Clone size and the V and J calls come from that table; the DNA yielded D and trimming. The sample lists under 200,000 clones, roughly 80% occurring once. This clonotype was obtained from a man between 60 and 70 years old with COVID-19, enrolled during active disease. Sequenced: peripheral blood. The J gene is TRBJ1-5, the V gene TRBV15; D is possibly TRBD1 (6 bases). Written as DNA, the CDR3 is TGTGCCACCAGCAGAGTCCAGGGGAGGGATCAGCCCCAGCATTTT. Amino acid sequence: CATSRVQGRDQPQHF.